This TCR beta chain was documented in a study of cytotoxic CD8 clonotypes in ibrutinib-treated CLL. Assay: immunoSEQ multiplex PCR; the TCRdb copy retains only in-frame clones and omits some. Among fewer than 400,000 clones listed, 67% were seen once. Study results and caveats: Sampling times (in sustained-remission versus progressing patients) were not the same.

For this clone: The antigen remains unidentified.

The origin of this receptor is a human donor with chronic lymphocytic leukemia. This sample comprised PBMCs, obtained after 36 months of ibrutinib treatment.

The CDR3 DNA sequence: TGTGCCAGCAGTGAAGCGCCTAGACAGGGCTATCAGCCCCAGCATTTT. The encoded protein is CASSEAPRQGYQPQHF. This sequence joins TRBV6-1 and TRBJ1-5, with 7 bases fitting TRBD1. CDR3 length: 16 amino acids. Germline V gene data show CDR1 as MNHNS and CDR2 as SASEGT. V lost 0 bases to trimming and J lost 5 bases; unmatched junction nucleotides: 7.